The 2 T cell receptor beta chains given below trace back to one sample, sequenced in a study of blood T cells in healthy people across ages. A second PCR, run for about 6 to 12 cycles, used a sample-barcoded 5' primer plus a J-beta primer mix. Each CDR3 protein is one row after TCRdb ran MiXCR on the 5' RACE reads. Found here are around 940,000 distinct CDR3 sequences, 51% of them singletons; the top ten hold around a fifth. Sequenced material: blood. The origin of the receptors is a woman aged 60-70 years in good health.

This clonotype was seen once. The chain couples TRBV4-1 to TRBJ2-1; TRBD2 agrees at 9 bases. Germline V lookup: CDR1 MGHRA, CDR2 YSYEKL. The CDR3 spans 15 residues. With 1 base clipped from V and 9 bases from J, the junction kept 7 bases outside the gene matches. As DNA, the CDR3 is TGCGCCAGCAGCCAAGGGGCGGGAGGGCCGCGTGAGCAGTTCTTC. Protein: CASSQGAGGPREQFF.

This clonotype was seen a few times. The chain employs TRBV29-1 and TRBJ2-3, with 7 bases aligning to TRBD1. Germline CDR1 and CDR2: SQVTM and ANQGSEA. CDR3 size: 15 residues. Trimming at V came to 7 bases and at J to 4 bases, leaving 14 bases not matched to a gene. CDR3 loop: CSAQRWTGGADTQYF. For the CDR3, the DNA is TGCAGCGCCCAAAGGTGGACAGGTGGGGCAGATACGCAGTATTTT.